Presented here are 29 T cell receptor beta chains from one specimen sequenced in a study of identical twins. Via MiXCR, TCRdb re-called the 5' RACE reads, giving one row per CDR3 protein. The sample lists 690,000 or so distinct CDR3 sequences, 6% to 6.5% occurring once. Specimen: naive T cells sorted from blood. The receptors shown here come from a man between 18 and 29 years old in good health.

This clonotype was seen more than once but under ten times. CDR3 loop: CAWSVYVGLSEQFF. The CDR3 DNA reads TGTGCCTGGAGTGTGTACGTGGGACTCTCGGAGCAGTTCTTC. The gene calls are TRBV30 and TRBJ2-1; the D gene is possibly TRBD2 (6 bases). The CDR3 extends over 14 amino acids. V lost 0 bases and J 10 bases, leaving 16 bases between the germline ends. Germline CDR1 and CDR2: GTSNPN and SVGIG (reference sequence).

This clonotype has at least ten counts. The CDR3 DNA is TGCGCCAGCAGCCAAGGGTTAGCACAAGAGACCCAGTACTTC. Translated: CASSQGLAQETQYF. The chain combines TRBV4-1 with TRBJ2-5; D unresolved. CDR1 is MGHRA and CDR2 is YSYEKL in the germline V gene. V lost 1 base, J lost 2 bases, and 8 bases lay in between. This CDR3 comprises 14 residues.

At least ten counts were recorded for this clonotype. V gene TRBV20-1 combines with J gene TRBJ2-3, with D tentatively TRBD2 (6 bases). The CDR3 covers 14 residues. Looked up from germline, CDR1 is DFQATT and CDR2 is SNEGSKA (reference sequence). Trimming pared 3 bases from V and 0 bases from J, leaving 10 bases between. CDR3 coding DNA: TGCAGTGCTAGTTCTAGCGCTAGCACAGATACGCAGTATTTT. Translation gives CSASSSASTDTQYF.

There are a few counts of this clonotype. This chain joins TRBV6-5 and TRBJ2-7; TRBD1 matches at 8 bases. Germline V gene sequence: CDR1 MNHEY, CDR2 SVGAGI. Trimming removed 0 bases from V and 3 bases from J; junction bases left unmatched: 4. The CDR3 covers 15 residues. CDR3: CASSYSPTGDYEQYF. DNA of the CDR3: TGTGCCAGCAGTTACTCTCCGACAGGGGACTACGAGCAGTACTTC.

This clonotype was recorded only once. A much larger clonotype is one base distant, so this may be a read error. The gene calls are TRBV10-3 and TRBJ2-1; perhaps TRBD2 as D (6 bases). This CDR3 has 12 residues. Germline V lookup: CDR1 ENHRY, CDR2 SYGVKD. In nucleotides, the CDR3 is TGTGCGGCGGGGAGCTCCTACAATGAGCATTTCTTC. The encoded protein is CAAGSSYNEHFF.

This clonotype was counted only a few times. The chain is built from TRBV10-1 and TRBJ2-5, with 11 positions matching TRBD1. The CDR3 covers 14 residues. Germline CDR1 WNHNN, CDR2 SYGVQD (reference sequence). V lost 7 bases to trimming and J lost 5 bases; unmatched junction nucleotides: 6. The CDR3 is CASTWTGGRETQYF. The CDR3 DNA is TGCGCCAGCACTTGGACAGGGGGCCGGGAGACCCAGTACTTC.

This clonotype was seen ten or more times. The genes are TRBV7-8 and TRBJ2-7, with D unresolved. CDR1 and CDR2 from the germline V gene are SGHVS and FQNEAQ. The CDR3 covers 13 residues. Trimming left V 4 bases short and J 4 bases short, with 11 bases between. The CDR3 DNA reads TGTGCCAGCAGCTCGGTGAGCAGTTACGAGCAGTACGTC. Residues: CASSSVSSYEQYV.

This clonotype has at least ten counts. The V gene is TRBV15, the J gene TRBJ2-7; D may be TRBD1 (6 bases). V dropped 1 base and J dropped 1 base, with 11 bases sitting between them. CDR3 length: 15 amino acids. In germline, CDR1 is LNHNV, CDR2 YYDKDF (reference sequence). CDR3 sequence: CATSRVMGASYEQYF. CDR3 coding DNA: TGTGCCACCAGCAGAGTAATGGGGGCGTCCTACGAGCAGTACTTC.

The sample holds a few counts of this clonotype. The chain is built from TRBV7-2 and TRBJ2-7; D is ambiguous. Trimming took 5 bases from V and 7 from J, leaving 9 bases between them. The CDR3 contains 11 residues. Germline CDR1 and CDR2: SGHTA and FQGNSA. The CDR3 DNA is TGTGCCAGCAGCCCTGAGTGGGAGCAGTACTTC. It specifies CASSPEWEQYF. Based on the CDR3 plus reference TRBV7-2 and TRBJ2-7, the full variable domain is GAGVSQSPSNKVTEKGKDVELRCDPISGHTALYWYRQSLGQGLEFLIYFQGNSAPDKSGLPSDRFSAERTGGSVSTLTIQRTQQEDSAVYLCASSPEWEQYFGPGTRLTVT.

The sample holds many counts of this clonotype. V and J are TRBV7-9 and TRBJ2-1; the D is unclear. V was trimmed by 5 bases and J by 10 bases, leaving 12 bases between them. The CDR3 runs to 12 residues. Per the germline V gene, CDR1 is SEHNR and CDR2 is FQNEAQ (reference sequence). CDR3 nucleotide sequence: TGTGCCAGCAGCCGGAATATTATAGAGCAGTTCTTC. Translating it yields CASSRNIIEQFF.

This clonotype was counted a few times. The chain uses TRBV7-9 and TRBJ2-2; D is uncertain. Germline assignment: CDR1 SEHNR and CDR2 FQNEAQ (reference sequence). The CDR3 sequence is 14 residues long. The V and J ends lost 7 bases and 1 base respectively, with 10 bases between them. For the CDR3, the DNA is TGTGCCAGCAAAAATGGAGTGAACACCGGGGAGCTGTTTTTT. Amino acids: CASKNGVNTGELFF.

The J gene is TRBJ2-2, the V gene TRBV7-2; perhaps TRBD2 as D (6 bases). Trimming left V 5 bases short and J 4 bases short, with 14 bases between. Germline V gene sequence: CDR1 SGHTA, CDR2 FQGNSA. The CDR3 extends over 15 amino acids. CDR3 sequence reads: CASSAALGGTGELFF. As DNA, the CDR3 is TGTGCCAGCAGCGCCGCCCTGGGGGGCACCGGGGAGCTGTTTTTT.

In DNA, the CDR3 is TGTGCCAGCAGCTTAGGATTCCGGGACCCGTTCTTC. This gives the protein CASSLGFRDPFF. The V call is TRBV7-2, the J call TRBJ2-1; tentatively, D is TRBD1 or TRBD2 (5 bases each). Trimming removed 1 base from V and 15 bases from J, with 13 bases in between. The CDR3 sequence is 12 residues long. CDR1 is SGHTA, CDR2 FQGNSA, per germline.

Regarding this clonotype: Just one base apart from a much larger clone, this may be a read error. No conserved phenylalanine or tryptophan is present at the end of the CDR3, so a read error is the likely explanation. V is TRBV15 and J is TRBJ2-7; D gene uncertain. The V gene's germline CDR1 is LNHNV and CDR2 YYDKDF (reference sequence). Trimming took 1 base from V and 3 from J, leaving 10 bases between them. The CDR3 consists of 14 residues. The CDR3 DNA reads as TGTGCCACCAGCAGAGTTGTGGGCCGCTACGAGCAGTACTCC. Protein sequence: CATSRVVGRYEQYS.

The V and J genes are TRBV24-1 and TRBJ2-1, with TRBD2 matching over 9 bases. From germline, CDR1 is KGHDR and CDR2 SFDVKD. The J segment lost 0 bases and the V segment lost 6 bases, leaving 2 bases of the junction unmatched. This CDR3 spans 15 amino acids. The CDR3 here is CATSQAGGSYNEQFF. The CDR3 nucleotides read TGTGCCACCAGTCAAGCGGGAGGCTCCTACAATGAGCAGTTCTTC.

This clonotype was observed at least ten times. The rearrangement joins TRBV12-3 or TRBV12-4 to TRBJ1-5, with TRBD1 identical over 7 bases. Trimming at V came to 6 bases and at J to 6 bases, leaving 8 bases not matched to a gene. The CDR3 is 14 amino acids. For the CDR3, the DNA is TGTGCCAGCAGGAGCACAGGGGTAAGTCAGCCCCAGCATTTT. Residues: CASRSTGVSQPQHF.

This clonotype came up many times. The CDR3 protein is CASSLVGGREQYV. The CDR3 DNA follows: TGTGCCAGCAGCTTGGTCGGGGGGCGAGAGCAGTACGTC. The genes are TRBV5-6 and TRBJ2-7, with TRBD2 as a possible D gene (7 bases). The CDR3 consists of 13 residues. Germline lookup yields CDR1 SGHDT and CDR2 YYEEEE. Trimming took 0 bases from V and 7 from J, leaving 11 bases between them.

This clonotype has ten or more counts. The chain uses TRBV11-2 and TRBJ1-1; no reliable D call. With 0 bases removed from V and 1 base from J, the gap between germline ends came to 9 bases. The V gene's germline CDR1 is SGHAT and CDR2 FQNNGV. The CDR3 is made up of 15 amino acids. CDR3 region: CASSLDRSRNTEAFF. CDR3 nucleotides: TGTGCCAGCAGCTTAGATAGAAGTCGGAACACTGAAGCTTTCTTT.

This clonotype was counted ten times or more. V and J are TRBV29-1 and TRBJ2-6; D unresolved. Trimming shortened V by 3 bases and J by 0 bases, and 6 bases separated the two germline ends. CDR3 length equals 14 residues. Germline CDR1 SQVTM, CDR2 ANQGSEA. This chain's CDR3 is CSVDLGSGANVLTF. CDR3 sequence (DNA): TGCAGCGTTGATCTTGGCTCTGGGGCCAACGTCCTGACTTTC. The full variable domain, with the rest looked up from reference TRBV29-1 and TRBJ2-6, is SAVISQKPSRDICQRGTSLTIQCQVDSQVTMMFWYRQQPGQSLTLIATANQGSEATYESGFVIDKFPISRPNLTFSTLTVSNMSPEDSSIYLCSVDLGSGANVLTFGAGSRLTVL.

This clonotype has a count of ten or more. The rearrangement links TRBV29-1 to TRBJ1-1, with D unclear. V lost 1 base and J 4 bases, leaving 7 bases between the germline ends. This CDR3 has 12 amino acids. Germline V gives CDR1 SQVTM, CDR2 ANQGSEA. Here the CDR3 reads CSVEGIFTEAFF. The CDR3 DNA reads TGCAGCGTTGAAGGAATTTTCACTGAAGCTTTCTTT.

This clonotype was observed at least ten times. The genes are TRBV12-1 and TRBJ2-7; the DNA was not compared with TRBD2, the D call given in the table. TRBV12-1 is flagged as a pseudogene. The CDR3 is 16 residues long. The CDR3 here is CATRPWTSGKPYEQYV. The CDR3 nucleotides are TGTGCCACCCGCCCCTGGACTAGCGGTAAACCCTACGAGCAGTACGTC.

The table lists this clonotype with many counts. The chain uses TRBV29-1 and TRBJ1-5; TRBD1 might be the D (5 bases). The CDR3 length is 13 residues. Germline CDR1 is SQVTM and CDR2 is ANQGSEA. Trimming removed 0 bases at V and 3 bases at J, with 6 bases between. CDR3 in DNA: TGCAGCGTTGAAGAAGGGACCAATCAGCCCCAGCATTTT. Its translation is CSVEEGTNQPQHF.

The chain combines TRBV10-3 with TRBJ2-3; 12 bases map to TRBD2. V lost 4 bases, J lost 4 bases, and 9 bases stayed unmatched. Germline V gene lookup returns CDR1 ENHRY and CDR2 SYGVKD. The CDR3 extends over 17 amino acids. The CDR3 nucleotides read TGTGCCATCAGTGGTCCTAGCGGGAGGGCCCCCGCAGATACGCAGTATTTT. It encodes CAISGPSGRAPADTQYF.

Concerning this clonotype: An end of the junction does not agree with germline; a read error may underlie this. V usage is TRBV12-3 or TRBV12-4 and J usage is TRBJ1-1, with D perhaps matching TRBD1 (6 bases). The CDR3 totals 11 residues. In DNA form, the CDR3 reads TGTGCCAGCCGGGGGGCTGACGAAGCTTACTTT. Translating it yields CASRGADEAYF.

This chain connects TRBV27 to TRBJ2-2, with 10 bases aligning to TRBD2. Germline CDR1 is MNHEY and CDR2 is SMNVEV (reference sequence). Trimming took 2 bases from V and 3 from J; bases not matched to a gene: 9. The CDR3 sequence is 18 residues long. The DNA of the CDR3 is TGTGCCAGCAGTTTAGGGGTAGCGGGAGGACCCTACACCGGGGAGCTGTTTTTT. This codes for CASSLGVAGGPYTGELFF.

The CDR3 nucleotides read TGTGCCAGCAGCTTAATGGGTCGGGAGGGCTACAATGAGCAGTTCTTC. This translates into CASSLMGREGYNEQFF. This chain joins TRBV7-6 and TRBJ2-1; 8 bases are a match to TRBD2. V shed 2 bases and J 3 bases; nucleotides not matched to a gene: 6. CDR1 is SGHVS, CDR2 FNYEAQ, per germline. The CDR3 contains 16 residues.

The sample holds many counts of this clonotype. This rearrangement joins TRBV12-3 or TRBV12-4 to TRBJ2-4; 7 nucleotides match TRBD2. This CDR3 contains 15 residues. The ends lost 5 bases at V and 6 bases at J; junction bases unmatched: 10. CDR3 in amino acids: CASSPHSTGGNIQYF. In DNA form, the CDR3 reads TGTGCCAGCAGTCCACACTCAACGGGAGGAAACATTCAGTACTTC.

This clonotype was seen ten or more times. The V gene is TRBV4-1, the J gene TRBJ2-1; either TRBD1 or TRBD2 may fit D (5 bases each). V was trimmed by 0 bases and J by 8 bases, leaving 11 bases between them. Germline lookup yields CDR1 MGHRA and CDR2 YSYEKL. The CDR3 is 14 residues long. The DNA of the CDR3 is TGCGCCAGCAGCCAAGAAGTGCCGGGACATGAGCAGTTCTTC. This translates into CASSQEVPGHEQFF.

The V gene is TRBV30, the J gene TRBJ2-1, with TRBD2 matching 9 bases. In germline, CDR1 is GTSNPN, CDR2 SVGIG (reference sequence). CDR3 length: 15 residues. V shed 1 base and J 1 base; nucleotides not matched to a gene: 2. The DNA for the CDR3 is TGTGCCTGGAGTGGGGCGGGAGGGTCCTACAATGAGCAGTTCTTC. Encoded protein: CAWSGAGGSYNEQFF. The complete variable domain, with remaining parts taken from reference TRBV30 and TRBJ2-1, reads SQTIHQWPATLVQPVGSPLSLECTVEGTSNPNLYWYRQAAGRGLQLLFYSVGIGQISSEVPQNLSASRPQDRQFILSSKKLLLSDSGFYLCAWSGAGGSYNEQFFGPGTRLTVL.